This TCR beta chain derives from a study of T cells in Graves' hyperthyroidism and ophthalmopathy. In the study overall: It was at initial diagnosis, before any treatment, that peripheral blood was collected.

A note on this clonotype: With a much larger clone just one base away, this may be a read error.

Germline V gene lookup returns CDR1 MGHDK and CDR2 SYGVNS. This CDR3 spans 16 amino acids. There were TCR beta CDR3 regions amplified from RNA transcripts. Researchers ran a first-round RT-PCR on the TCR CDR3 using the HTBI primer set. In TCRdb, the multiplex PCR reads were re-called with MiXCR into one record per CDR3 protein. The repertoire includes a few hundred thousand distinct CDR3 sequences, 14% to 15% of them detected once, and roughly 15% sits in the top ten. Patients between 18 and 65 years old had hyperthyroidism, newly diagnosed and lasting under 2 months. The source of the PBMCs was roughly 10 ml of fresh peripheral blood.

The specimen was blood. The J gene is TRBJ2-5, the V gene TRBV25-1; 9 bases match TRBD1. The clonotype was recovered from a woman aged 40-49 years with Graves' hyperthyroidism that later progressed to Graves' ophthalmopathy. As DNA, the CDR3 is TGTGTCAGCAGTGAATACGACAGGGGACAGGGAGAGACCCAGTACTTC. Its protein is CVSSEYDRGQGETQYF.